This T cell receptor beta chain came from a study of T cells in Graves' hyperthyroidism and ophthalmopathy. The study, taken as a whole, reports: Ophthalmopathy and stable hyperthyroidism were separated by a 13 V-J model. Model predictions of ophthalmopathy came a median around 6.5 months before onset.

Amplification of TCR beta CDR3 regions used RNA as the template. The primer set for the first-round RT-PCR of the TCR CDR3 was HTBI. TCRdb re-called the multiplex PCR reads through MiXCR, storing one row per CDR3 protein. The data show hundreds of thousands of distinct CDR3 sequences, roughly 14% seen once. Criteria for exclusion of patients were uncontrolled infection, other autoimmune disease, pregnancy or lactation. Used for diagnoses were clinical symptoms, serum thyroxine and TRAb, thyroid ultrasound and orbital computed tomography. This clonotype was recorded many times. Its antigen is undetermined. Sequenced: blood. This receptor was taken from a woman aged 18-35 years with Graves' hyperthyroidism that later progressed to Graves' ophthalmopathy.

The CDR3 coding sequence is TGCGCCAGCAGCTTGCCGGGAGCGGGAGATGGGAATGAGCAGTTCTTC. Its translation is CASSLPGAGDGNEQFF. This chain connects TRBV5-1 to TRBJ2-1, with 8 bases lining up with TRBD2. This CDR3 is 16 amino acids long. V trimming: 1 base; J trimming: 7 bases; junction bases outside the gene matches: 10. Per the germline V gene, CDR1 is SGHRS and CDR2 is YFSETQ.